This T cell receptor (beta chain) was found in a study of T cell repertoires in cytomegalovirus infection. Looking at the study overall: Both CMV infection and a matching HLA type were indicated by public TCR beta signatures. Study-wide results and limits: Dominating the ex vivo response were TCR beta clonotypes that were CMV-specific and HLA-C-restricted. Accumulated public TCR beta family frequency recognized individuals carrying CMV together with the relevant HLA.

This clonotype was detected many times. Its antigen is still unknown. CDR3 length equals 13 residues. CDR1 is SGHTA, CDR2 FQGNSA, per germline. With 8 bases removed from V and 1 base from J, the gap between germline ends came to 11 bases. TCRdb passed the reads through MiXCR, listing each CDR3 protein once. Among 120,000 to 150,000 distinct CDR3 sequences, 5.5% to 7% were seen once, and the ten largest hold about a sixth. Material for sequencing was PBMCs. The chain employs TRBV7-2 and TRBJ1-2; D not resolved. The clonotype originates from a human donor in good health (CMV status not recorded). Some clones in this sample may be carry-over from other donors' samples. CDR3 bases: TGTGCCAGCGAGTGGCCCCTTAACTATGGCTACACCTTC. Translating gives CASEWPLNYGYTF.